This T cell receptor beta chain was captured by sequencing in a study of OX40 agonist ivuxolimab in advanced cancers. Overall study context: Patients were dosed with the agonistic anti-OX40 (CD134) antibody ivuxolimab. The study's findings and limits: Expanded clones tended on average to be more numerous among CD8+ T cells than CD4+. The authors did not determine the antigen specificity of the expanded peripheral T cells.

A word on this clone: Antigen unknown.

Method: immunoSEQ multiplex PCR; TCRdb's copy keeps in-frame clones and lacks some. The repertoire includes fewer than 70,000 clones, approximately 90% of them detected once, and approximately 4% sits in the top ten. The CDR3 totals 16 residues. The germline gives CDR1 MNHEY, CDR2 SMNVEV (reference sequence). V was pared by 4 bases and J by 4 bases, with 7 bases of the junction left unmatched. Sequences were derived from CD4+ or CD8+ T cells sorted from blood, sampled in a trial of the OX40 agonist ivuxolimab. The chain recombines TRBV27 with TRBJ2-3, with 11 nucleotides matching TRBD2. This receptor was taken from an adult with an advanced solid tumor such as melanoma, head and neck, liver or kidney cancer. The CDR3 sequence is CASSSTSGEIADTQYF. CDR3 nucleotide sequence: TGTGCCAGCAGTTCGACTAGCGGGGAAATAGCAGATACGCAGTATTTT.